The rows below give T cell receptor beta chains drawn from one sample of a study of post-analysis software for immune sequencing data. Using its own MiXCR run on the PCR reads, TCRdb lists one record per CDR3 protein. Of roughly 600,000 distinct CDR3 sequences in the sample, around 40% were seen once. The sequencing sample was made of blood. The receptors were gathered from a girl between 5 and 17 years old with multiple sclerosis. CDR3s include the opening cysteine and the closing phenylalanine or tryptophan. The D gene is left open where the match is weak. Where a row states a size, it is once, few, many or the class of an expanded clone; other rows omit it.

.	TRBV20-1	TRBJ2-7	.	CSARGDGTYEQYF	TGCAGTGCCCGAGGGGACGGAACCTACGAGCAGTACTTC
few	TRBV28	TRBJ2-7	.	CASRTRASYEQYF	TGTGCCAGCAGAACACGGGCCTCCTACGAGCAGTACTTC
.	TRBV3-1	TRBJ1-1	.	CASSQVNTEAFF	TGTGCCAGCAGCCAAGTGAACACTGAAGCTTTCTTT
.	TRBV6-6	TRBJ2-1	.	CASSGTTRARSEQFF	TGTGCCAGCAGTGGAACAACGAGGGCGCGGAGTGAGCAGTTCTTC
.	TRBV11-2	TRBJ1-2	TRBD1	CASSSILQGQGDYGYTF	TGTGCCAGCAGCTCTATTCTACAGGGACAGGGGGACTATGGCTACACCTTC
.	TRBV7-9	TRBJ2-7	TRBD1	CASSSTGVGEQYF	TGTGCCAGCAGCTCGACAGGGGTGGGGGAGCAGTACTTC
few	TRBV12-3/TRBV12-4	TRBJ1-2	.	CASSLGTPNYGYTF	TGTGCCAGCAGTTTGGGGACACCCAACTATGGCTACACCTTC
.	TRBV10-3	TRBJ2-1	TRBD2	CAISDRSGGDNEQFF	TGTGCCATCAGTGACCGGAGCGGGGGGGACAATGAGCAGTTCTTC
.	TRBV12-3/TRBV12-4	TRBJ1-5	TRBD1	CASSLQGGGNQPQHF	TGTGCCAGCAGTTTACAGGGGGGGGGCAATCAGCCCCAGCATTTT
.	TRBV13	TRBJ1-5	.	CASSLNSNSNQPQHF	TGTGCCAGCAGCTTAAACAGTAACTCCAATCAGCCCCAGCATTTT
few	TRBV28	TRBJ2-3	TRBD2	CASSLLAVHTDTQYF	TGTGCCAGCAGTTTACTAGCGGTACACACAGATACGCAGTATTTT
.	TRBV10-3	TRBJ2-7	TRBD2	CAIRGVAGFYEQYF	TGTGCCATCAGGGGGGTAGCGGGATTCTACGAGCAGTACTTC
few	TRBV29-1	TRBJ1-1	.	CSVVPGARTEAFF	TGCAGCGTTGTCCCAGGGGCGAGGACTGAAGCTTTCTTT
.	TRBV10-3	TRBJ2-7	TRBD2	CAISARGLADASYEQYF	TGTGCCATCAGTGCCCGGGGACTAGCGGATGCCTCCTACGAGCAGTACTTC
.	TRBV4-1	TRBJ2-5	TRBD2	CASSQDEGLAGGRVWTQYF	TGCGCCAGCAGCCAAGATGAGGGACTAGCGGGAGGCCGAGTCTGGACCCAGTACTTC
few	TRBV5-6	TRBJ1-1	.	CASSWRTLNTEAFF	TGTGCCAGCAGCTGGAGGACCCTGAACACTGAAGCTTTCTTT
few	TRBV10-3	TRBJ1-1	.	CAISEGGVTEAFF	TGTGCCATCAGTGAAGGGGGAGTTACTGAAGCTTTCTTT
many	TRBV5-1	TRBJ2-7	TRBD2	CASSLGTSGSYEQYF	TGCGCCAGCAGCTTGGGGACTAGCGGGTCCTACGAGCAGTACTTC
few	TRBV10-3	TRBJ2-5	.	CATGPQETQYF	TGTGCCACCGGGCCGCAAGAGACCCAGTACTTC
.	TRBV6-1	TRBJ2-7	.	CASINRPNSYEQYF	TGTGCCAGTATTAACAGGCCCAATTCCTACGAGCAGTACTTC
.	TRBV30	TRBJ1-5	.	CAWSVVNQPQHF	TGTGCCTGGAGTGTGGTTAATCAGCCCCAGCATTTT
.	TRBV5-1	TRBJ2-6	.	CASSLVHPSGANVLTF	TGCGCCAGCAGCTTGGTACATCCCTCTGGGGCCAACGTCCTGACTTTC
.	TRBV6-5	TRBJ1-1	TRBD1	CASSYGTGGTEAFF	TGTGCCAGCAGTTACGGAACAGGGGGCACTGAAGCTTTCTTT
.	TRBV10-3	TRBJ1-2	.	CAIKPSRTNYGYTF	TGTGCCATCAAACCCTCCAGGACCAACTATGGCTACACCTTC
.	TRBV3-1	TRBJ2-1	TRBD2	CASSLLAGKNEQFF	TGTGCCAGCAGCCTGTTAGCGGGAAAGAATGAGCAGTTCTTC
once	TRBV11-2	TRBJ2-7	TRBD1	CASSLVHPGQASDEQYF	TGTGCCAGCAGCTTAGTTCATCCGGGACAGGCCAGCGACGAGCAGTACTTC
few	TRBV24-1	TRBJ2-3	TRBD1	CATSEPTGQGADTQYF	TGTGCCACCAGTGAGCCCACGGGACAGGGGGCAGATACGCAGTATTTT
.	TRBV5-1	TRBJ2-1	TRBD2	CASSSGTSYYNEQFF	TGCGCCAGCAGCAGCGGGACTAGCTACTACAATGAGCAGTTCTTC
.	TRBV7-9	TRBJ1-1	TRBD1	CASSYSSGQGRTEAFF	TGTGCCAGCAGTTATTCCAGCGGACAGGGGAGGACTGAAGCTTTCTTT
.	TRBV7-7	TRBJ2-1	.	CASSPNPNTGLEQFF	TGTGCTAGCAGTCCTAACCCCAATACAGGGCTTGAGCAGTTCTTC
.	TRBV24-1	TRBJ2-1	TRBD1	CATSPTGGSYNEQFF	TGTGCCACCAGCCCGACAGGGGGATCCTACAATGAGCAGTTCTTC
few	TRBV12-3/TRBV12-4	TRBJ1-1	TRBD1	CASSPLNYRGEAFF	TGTGCCAGCAGTCCGCTCAACTACAGGGGTGAAGCTTTCTTT
.	TRBV12-3/TRBV12-4	TRBJ1-1	.	CASRVGGWGTEAFF	TGTGCCAGCAGAGTGGGGGGATGGGGCACTGAAGCTTTCTTT
once	TRBV7-9	TRBJ1-1	.	CASSLETVYTEAFF	TGTGCCAGCAGCTTAGAAACAGTATACACTGAAGCTTTCTTT
once	TRBV5-1	TRBJ2-3	.	CASSLVQGGDTQYF	TGCGCCAGCAGCTTGGTCCAGGGCGGAGATACGCAGTATTTT
few	TRBV29-1	TRBJ1-2	.	CSVRSGYGYTF	TGCAGCGTCCGTTCTGGCTATGGCTACACCTTC
.	TRBV20-1	TRBJ2-3	TRBD2	CSASPTSGGDTQYF	TGCAGTGCTAGCCCGACTAGCGGGGGGGATACGCAGTATTTT
.	TRBV10-3	TRBJ2-7	.	CAISESAAYEQYF	TGTGCCATCAGTGAGTCGGCTGCCTACGAGCAGTACTTC
.	TRBV7-9	TRBJ2-7	.	CASSLVESGHGLGYEQYF	TGTGCCAGCAGCTTAGTCGAGTCGGGGCATGGATTGGGCTACGAGCAGTACTTC
.	TRBV5-1	TRBJ2-1	.	CASSLERVVYNEQFF	TGCGCCAGCAGCTTGGAGAGGGTTGTCTACAATGAGCAGTTCTTC
.	TRBV10-3	TRBJ2-5	.	CAISPILQETQYF	TGTGCCATCAGCCCCATCCTCCAAGAGACCCAGTACTTC